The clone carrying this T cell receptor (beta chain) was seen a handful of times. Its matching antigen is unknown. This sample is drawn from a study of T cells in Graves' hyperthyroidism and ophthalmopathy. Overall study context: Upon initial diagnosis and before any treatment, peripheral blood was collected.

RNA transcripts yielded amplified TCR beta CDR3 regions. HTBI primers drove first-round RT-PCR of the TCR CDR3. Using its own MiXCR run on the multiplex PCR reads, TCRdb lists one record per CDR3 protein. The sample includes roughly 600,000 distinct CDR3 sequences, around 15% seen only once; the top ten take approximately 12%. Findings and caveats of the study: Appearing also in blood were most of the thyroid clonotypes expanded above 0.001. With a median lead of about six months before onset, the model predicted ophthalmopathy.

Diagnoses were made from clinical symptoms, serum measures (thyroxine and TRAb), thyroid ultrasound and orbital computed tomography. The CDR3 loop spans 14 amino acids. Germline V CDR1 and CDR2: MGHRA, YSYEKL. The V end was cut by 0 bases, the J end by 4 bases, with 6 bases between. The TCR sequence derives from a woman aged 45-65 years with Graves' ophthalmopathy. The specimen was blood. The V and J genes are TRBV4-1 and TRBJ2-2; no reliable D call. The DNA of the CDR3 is TGCGCCAGCAGCCAAGATGATCTCACCGGGGAGCTGTTTTTT. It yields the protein CASSQDDLTGELFF.